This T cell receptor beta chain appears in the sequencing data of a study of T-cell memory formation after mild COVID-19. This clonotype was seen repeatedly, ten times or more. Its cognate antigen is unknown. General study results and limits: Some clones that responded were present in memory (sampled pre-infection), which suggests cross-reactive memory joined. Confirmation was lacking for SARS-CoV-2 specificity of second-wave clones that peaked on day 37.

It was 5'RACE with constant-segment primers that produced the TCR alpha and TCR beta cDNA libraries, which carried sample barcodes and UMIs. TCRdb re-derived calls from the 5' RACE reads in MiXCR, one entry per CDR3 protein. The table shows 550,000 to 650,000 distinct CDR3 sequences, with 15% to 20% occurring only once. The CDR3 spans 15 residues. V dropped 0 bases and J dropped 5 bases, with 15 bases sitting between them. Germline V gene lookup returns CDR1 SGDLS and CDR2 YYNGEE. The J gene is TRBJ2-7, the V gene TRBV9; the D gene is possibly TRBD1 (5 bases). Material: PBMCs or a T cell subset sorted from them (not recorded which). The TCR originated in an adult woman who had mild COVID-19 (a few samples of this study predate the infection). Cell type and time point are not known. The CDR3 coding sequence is TGTGCCAGCAGCGTAGGATCGACAGTAGGGGACGAGCAGTACTTC. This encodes CASSVGSTVGDEQYF.